This T cell receptor (beta chain) was identified in a study of blood T cell repertoires in COVID-19. Each recovered donor of Cohort 3 presented with two negative PCRs, clearance, or symptom resolution. CDR3 length equals 15 residues. J gave up 5 bases and V 3 bases, and 7 bases lay outside the gene matches. CDR1 and CDR2 from the germline V gene are SGHNT and YYREEE (reference sequence). Authors' methods: Nucleated cell number was recorded as an estimate derived from reference gene primer amplification. Using immunoSEQ multiplex PCR, the repertoire was profiled, and TCRdb retains in-frame clones only, with some absent. The D gene and trimming were derived from the DNA, and the V and J assignments and clone size from that table. The repertoire holds roughly 260,000 clones, about 90% seen once, with approximately 2% in the top ten.

The chain has TRBV5-4 and TRBJ2-3; TRBD1 matches 9 bases. The source is a woman in her late teens or twenties who had recovered from COVID-19. The sequencing sample was made of PBMCs or T cells enriched from blood (not recorded which). The CDR3 nucleotides are TGTGCCAGCAGCTCCCCGACAGGGGGAATAGATACGCAGTATTTT. It translates to CASSSPTGGIDTQYF.